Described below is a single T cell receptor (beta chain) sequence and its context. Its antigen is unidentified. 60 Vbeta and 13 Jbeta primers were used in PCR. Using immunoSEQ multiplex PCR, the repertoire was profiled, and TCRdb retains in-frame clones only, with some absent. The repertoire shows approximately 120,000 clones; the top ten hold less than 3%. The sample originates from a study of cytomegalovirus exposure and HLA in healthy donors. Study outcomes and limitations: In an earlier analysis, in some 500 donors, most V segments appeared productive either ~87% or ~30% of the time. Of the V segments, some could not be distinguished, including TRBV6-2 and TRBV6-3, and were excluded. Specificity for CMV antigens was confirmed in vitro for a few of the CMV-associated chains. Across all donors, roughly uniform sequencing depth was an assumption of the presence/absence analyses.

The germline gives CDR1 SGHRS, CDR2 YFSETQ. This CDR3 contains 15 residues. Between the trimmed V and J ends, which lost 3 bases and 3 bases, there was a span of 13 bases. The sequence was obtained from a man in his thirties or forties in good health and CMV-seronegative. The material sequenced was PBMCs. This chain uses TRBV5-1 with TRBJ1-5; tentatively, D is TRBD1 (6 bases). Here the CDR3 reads CASSYAGGLNQPQHF. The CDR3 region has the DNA TGCGCCAGCAGCTACGCTGGGGGCCTCAATCAGCCCCAGCATTTT.